The 15 T cell receptor beta chains below all came from one sample that was sequenced in a study of T cells expressing NK-cell markers. TCRdb re-called the 5' RACE reads, yielding one record per CDR3 amino acid sequence without DNA. The clone table shows over 150,000 distinct CDR3 sequences, with the ten largest holding just over 20%. Sequencing was performed on blood T cells: a sorted CD56 or NKG2C T cell subset, CD4+ or CD8+ T cells, or bulk PBMC T cells (not recorded which). The receptors come from a man aged 18-75 years in good health.

The J gene is TRBJ1-6, the V gene TRBV3-1; the D call from TCRdb, TRBD1, cannot be confirmed without DNA. This CDR3 region has 15 residues. Germline loops: CDR1 LGHDT, CDR2 YNNKEL (reference sequence). The CDR3 is CASSHPQGVNSPLHF.

The chain joins TRBV5-4 to TRBJ2-4; TCRdb gives TRBD1 as the D gene, but with no DNA this cannot be confirmed. There are 17 residues in the CDR3. Germline V lookup: CDR1 SGHNT, CDR2 YYREEE (reference sequence). CDR3 region: CASSLDPRDRVENIQYF.

The genes are TRBV18 and TRBJ2-1. The CDR3 totals 14 residues. Germline lookup yields CDR1 KGHSH and CDR2 LQKENI. CDR3 protein: CASSPREENNEQFF.

This rearrangement joins TRBV7-9 to TRBJ1-5; TCRdb's D gene call, TRBD1, goes unchecked for lack of DNA. The CDR3 covers 15 residues. Germline lookup yields CDR1 SEHNR and CDR2 FQNEAQ (reference sequence). CDR3 loop: CASSLGGVGNQPQHF.

This chain links TRBV20-1 with TRBJ2-7. Germline V gene data show CDR1 as DFQATT and CDR2 as SNEGSKA (reference sequence). The CDR3 length is 11 residues. The CDR3 loop is CSAVTEYEQYF.

The gene calls are TRBV20-1 and TRBJ1-2; TCRdb lists TRBD1, though no DNA is available to test this call. The CDR3 loop spans 16 amino acids. Germline V gene lookup returns CDR1 DFQATT and CDR2 SNEGSKA (reference sequence). CDR3 sequence: CSARDGLAGGRYGYTF.

The V call is TRBV18, the J call TRBJ1-2; lacking DNA, the TRBD1 call made by TCRdb goes unchecked. The CDR3 totals 16 residues. CDR1 is KGHSH and CDR2 is LQKENI in the germline V gene. CDR3 residues: CASSPPGQATNYGYTF.

The chain employs TRBV5-6 and TRBJ2-7; TCRdb returns TRBD1, unconfirmable since there is no DNA. The germline V gene encodes CDR1 SGHDT and CDR2 YYEEEE. The length of the CDR3 is 13 residues. CDR3 sequence reads: CASSPGPESEQYF.

The chain employs TRBV19 and TRBJ2-5; as DNA is missing, the TRBD1 call by TCRdb cannot be tested. This CDR3 is built from 14 residues. CDR1 is LNHDA, CDR2 SQIVND, per germline (reference sequence). The CDR3 is CASGTGGFQETQYF. The variable domain in full, with the rest retrieved from reference TRBV19 and TRBJ2-5, is DGGITQSPKYLFRKEGQNVTLSCEQNLNHDAMYWYRQDPGQGLRLIYYSQIVNDFQKGDIAEGYSVSREKKESFPLTVTSAQKNPTAFYLCASGTGGFQETQYFGPGTRLLVL.

This sequence joins TRBV6-1 and TRBJ1-5. This CDR3 region has 11 residues. CDR1 is MNHNS, CDR2 SASEGT, per germline. Here the CDR3 reads CASTMTGPQHF.

J is TRBJ2-3 and V is TRBV28; the TCRdb D gene call, TRBD1, has no DNA to confirm it. The CDR3 runs to 14 residues. Germline CDR1 and CDR2: MDHEN and SYDVKM. The CDR3 is CASRGRGGADTQYF. Complete variable domain (other parts from reference TRBV28 and TRBJ2-3): DVKVTQSSRYLVKRTGEKVFLECVQDMDHENMFWYRQDPGLGLRLIYFSYDVKMKEKGDIPEGYSVSREKKERFSLILESASTNQTSMYLCASRGRGGADTQYFGPGTRLTVL.

The chain combines TRBV4-1 with TRBJ2-3; TCRdb's assignment of TRBD2 cannot be checked, as there is no DNA. The germline gives CDR1 MGHRA, CDR2 YSYEKL. This CDR3 is 16 amino acids long. Here the CDR3 reads CASSGGTSGVTDTQYF.

The chain carries TRBV14 and TRBJ2-7; absent DNA, TCRdb's TRBD1 call cannot be checked. The V gene's germline CDR1 is SGHDN and CDR2 FVKESK. CDR3 length: 15 residues. CDR3 protein: CASSQRTGGIYEQYF.

The chain combines TRBV6-1 with TRBJ1-6. The length of the CDR3 is 14 residues. CDR1 MNHNS and CDR2 SASEGT come from the germline V gene. The chain's CDR3 is CASTSGSVNSPLHF.

The chain is built from TRBV5-5 and TRBJ1-4. This CDR3 is 15 amino acids long. Germline V gene sequence: CDR1 SGHKS, CDR2 YYEKEE (reference sequence). The CDR3 is CASSLGELRDEKLFF.